The 15 T cell receptor beta chains presented below share a single source sample, sequenced in a study of CD8 T cells in ankylosing spondylitis. One entry per CDR3 protein, called by TCRdb with MiXCR from the 5' RACE reads. The sample yields nearly 350,000 distinct CDR3 sequences, under 15% seen once. Sequencing was done on a sample of blood, either unsorted or a sorted T cell fraction (not recorded which). These receptors all come from a male donor with ankylosing spondylitis or in good health (not recorded which).

The V call is TRBV9, the J call TRBJ2-3; TRBD2 might be the D (6 bases). Trimming stripped 4 bases from V and 4 bases from J, with 13 bases between. Looked up from germline, CDR1 is SGDLS and CDR2 is YYNGEE. The CDR3 is 14 residues long. CDR3 bases: TGTGCCAGCAGCCCCGGGACTTGGGCAGATACGCAGTATTTT. This sequence encodes CASSPGTWADTQYF. Looking up the rest from reference TRBV9 and TRBJ2-3 gives the full variable domain: DSGVTQTPKHLITATGQRVTLRCSPRSGDLSVYWYQQSLDQGLQFLIQYYNGEERAKGNILERFSAQQFPDLHSELNLSSLELGDSALYFCASSPGTWADTQYFGPGTRLTVL.

This clonotype was detected a few times. The chain uses TRBV20-1 and TRBJ2-3; 12 positions match TRBD1. This CDR3 region has 14 residues. In germline, CDR1 is DFQATT, CDR2 SNEGSKA (reference sequence). V shed 4 bases, J shed 8 bases, and the junction held 7 bases outside the gene matches. In DNA form, the CDR3 reads TGCAGTGCTAAGGGACAGGGGGCAGGGGGTACGCAGTATTTT. This codes for CSAKGQGAGGTQYF.

The CDR3 loop is CASSITGEETQYF. The CDR3 DNA reads TGCGCCAGCAGCATTACAGGGGAAGAGACCCAGTACTTC. The chain recombines TRBV5-1 with TRBJ2-5; 7 nucleotides align to TRBD1. Germline CDR1 and CDR2: SGHRS and YFSETQ. J gave up 3 bases and V 4 bases, and 3 bases lay outside the gene matches. The CDR3 spans 13 residues.

This clonotype was detected ten times or more. The rearrangement uses TRBV12-3 or TRBV12-4 and TRBJ2-3, with D perhaps matching TRBD2 (6 bases). Trimming removed 4 bases at V and 5 bases at J, with 7 bases between. The CDR3 spans 12 residues. The CDR3 spells CASSSSVDTQYF. The CDR3 nucleotides read TGTGCCAGCAGTTCTAGCGTAGATACGCAGTATTTT.

The genes are TRBV29-1 and TRBJ2-3; a possible D gene is TRBD2 (5 bases). Germline-derived CDR1 and CDR2 are SQVTM and ANQGSEA. V was trimmed by 6 bases and J by 6 bases, leaving 16 bases between them. The CDR3 has 13 residues. This CDR3 reads CSVKTGGGDTQYF. The CDR3 DNA reads as TGCAGCGTAAAGACCGGAGGTGGGGATACGCAGTATTTT.

This clonotype was detected ten times or more. CDR3 loop: CASSLSSPDTQYF. DNA for the CDR3: TGTGCCAGCAGTTTGAGTAGCCCAGATACGCAGTATTTT. The chain uses TRBV12-3 or TRBV12-4 and TRBJ2-3; D is uncertain. V lost 3 bases, J lost 4 bases, and 8 bases lay in between. The CDR3 extends over 13 amino acids.

This clonotype occurred many times. The CDR3 reads CATGQGRYEQYF. The CDR3 DNA follows: TGTGCCACGGGACAGGGGAGATACGAGCAGTACTTC. The chain joins TRBV10-3 to TRBJ2-7; TRBD1 aligns across 10 bases. Germline V gene data show CDR1 as ENHRY and CDR2 as SYGVKD. The ends lost 10 bases at V and 4 bases at J; junction bases unmatched: 4. CDR3 length: 12 residues.

The J gene is TRBJ2-7, the V gene TRBV7-8; TRBD2 aligns across 10 bases. The germline V gene has CDR1 SGHVS and CDR2 FQNEAQ. Trimming cost V 5 bases and J 6 bases; bases outside gene matches: 10. The length of the CDR3 is 15 residues. The CDR3 DNA is TGTGCCAGCAGCCAGGGGGTAGCGGGGGGCGTCGAGCAGTACTTC. Protein: CASSQGVAGGVEQYF.

The gene calls are TRBV20-1 and TRBJ2-5; D gene uncertain. V lost 1 base and J 5 bases, leaving 5 bases between the germline ends. There are 11 residues in the CDR3. Germline V gene data show CDR1 as DFQATT and CDR2 as SNEGSKA (reference sequence). The CDR3 spells CSARAVETQYF. CDR3 nucleotides: TGCAGTGCTAGAGCAGTGGAGACCCAGTACTTC.

CDR3 protein: CSALASGSGYTF. The CDR3 DNA is TGCAGTGCTCTAGCCTCAGGGAGCGGCTACACCTTC. This sequence joins TRBV20-1 and TRBJ1-2, with D possibly being TRBD1 (5 bases). Germline CDR1 and CDR2: DFQATT and SNEGSKA (reference sequence). Trimming pared 5 bases from V and 8 bases from J, leaving 15 bases between. There are 12 residues in the CDR3.

The rearrangement joins TRBV20-1 to TRBJ2-5; D remains ambiguous. CDR1 DFQATT and CDR2 SNEGSKA come from the germline V gene (reference sequence). The V end lost 3 bases, the J end lost 0 bases, and 11 bases lay between the germline ends. The CDR3 has 14 amino acids. The CDR3 nucleotides read TGCAGTGCTAGTACTTTAAGGGACCAAGAGACCCAGTACTTC. This translates into CSASTLRDQETQYF.

This clonotype was detected a few times. The genes are TRBV12-3 or TRBV12-4 and TRBJ2-7; 8 positions match TRBD1. J gave up 1 base and V 6 bases, and 2 bases lay outside the gene matches. The CDR3 loop spans 13 amino acids. The CDR3 DNA reads as TGTGCCAGCAGGGACAGGGTTTCCTACGAGCAGTACTTC. It yields the protein CASRDRVSYEQYF.

This clonotype was detected a few times. This chain uses TRBV7-6 with TRBJ2-7; a weak D match, TRBD2 (6 bases). This CDR3 contains 14 residues. V lost 3 bases, J lost 4 bases, and 13 bases lay in between. Germline loops: CDR1 SGHVS, CDR2 FNYEAQ. DNA for the CDR3: TGTGCCAGCAGCTTGCGGGGAAAAGGTTACGAGCAGTACTTC. This gives the protein CASSLRGKGYEQYF.

In its sample, this clonotype was seen once. The genes are TRBV4-2 and TRBJ2-5; the match to TRBD2 covers 9 bases. CDR1 is LGHNA and CDR2 is YNFKEQ in the germline V gene. J was trimmed by 0 bases and V by 1 base; bases with no gene match: 6. This CDR3 comprises 17 residues. CDR3 in amino acids: CASSQGGAGGYQETQYF. CDR3 sequence (DNA): TGTGCCAGCAGCCAAGGTGGGGCGGGGGGGTACCAAGAGACCCAGTACTTC.

This clonotype appeared a few times. This sequence joins TRBV24-1 and TRBJ2-7; D gene uncertain. Trimming pared 5 bases from V and 4 bases from J, leaving 17 bases between. Germline CDR1 is KGHDR and CDR2 is SFDVKD. The CDR3 spans 15 residues. CDR3 DNA sequence: TGTGCCACCAGTGTCCACGTGGATGGTCCTTACGAGCAGTACTTC. Its translation is CATSVHVDGPYEQYF.